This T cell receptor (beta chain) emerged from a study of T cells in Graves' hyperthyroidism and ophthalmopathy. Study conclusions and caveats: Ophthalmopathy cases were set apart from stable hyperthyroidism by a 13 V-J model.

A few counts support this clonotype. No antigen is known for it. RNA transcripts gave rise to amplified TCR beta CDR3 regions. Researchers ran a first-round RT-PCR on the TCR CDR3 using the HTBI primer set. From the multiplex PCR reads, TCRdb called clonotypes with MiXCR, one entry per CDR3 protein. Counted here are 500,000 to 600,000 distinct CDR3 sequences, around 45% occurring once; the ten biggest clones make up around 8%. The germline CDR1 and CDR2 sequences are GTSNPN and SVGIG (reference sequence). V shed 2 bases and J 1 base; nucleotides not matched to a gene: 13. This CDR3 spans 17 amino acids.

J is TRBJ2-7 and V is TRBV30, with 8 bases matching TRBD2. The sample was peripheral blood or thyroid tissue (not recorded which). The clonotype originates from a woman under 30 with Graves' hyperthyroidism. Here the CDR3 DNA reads TGTGCCTGGAGTAGGGCTAGCGGGTCCTGGGGATCCTACGAGCAGTACTTC. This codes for CAWSRASGSWGSYEQYF.